This is a list of T cell receptor beta chains from one sample in a study of shared clonotypes between healthy human individuals. Assay used: immunoSEQ multiplex PCR; TCRdb lists only in-frame clones, some missing. The sample yields 2 million to 2.5 million clones, roughly 90% seen once. Sequenced sample: naive CD4+ T cells from PBMCs. These receptors all come from a man aged 18-30 years in good health. Some clones in this sample may be carry-over from other donors' samples. Each CDR3 is given with its conserved first and last residue. The D gene is left open where the match is weak. Only some rows state a clone size, as once, few, many or a class for expanded clones.

V	J	size	D	length	CDR3	DNA
TRBV30	TRBJ1-6	.	.	15	CAWSASRGSNSPLHF	TGTGCCTGGAGTGCCTCGAGGGGATCAAATTCACCCCTCCACTTT
TRBV19	TRBJ1-5	.	.	15	CASSIGGNSNQPQHF	TGTGCCAGTAGTATTGGCGGAAATAGCAATCAGCCCCAGCATTTT
TRBV10-1	TRBJ1-2	once	.	16	CAAAQHDRIDNYGYTF	TGCGCCGCGGCCCAGCACGACAGGATTGATAACTATGGCTACACCTTC
TRBV6-6	TRBJ1-6	once	TRBD1	15	CASSDRTGGNSPLHF	TGTGCCAGCAGTGATAGGACAGGGGGTAATTCACCCCTCCACTTT
TRBV11-2	TRBJ2-3	.	.	15	CASSLAALTPDTQYF	TGTGCCAGCAGCTTAGCGGCTCTAACTCCAGATACGCAGTATTTT
TRBV7-3	TRBJ2-2	.	.	16	CASSLFGESVTGELFF	TGTGCCAGCAGCCTCTTTGGGGAATCGGTCACCGGGGAGCTGTTTTTT
TRBV4-1	TRBJ2-7	.	TRBD1	16	CASSQTWDRDSYEQYF	TGCGCCAGCAGCCAAACTTGGGACAGGGACTCCTACGAGCAGTACTTC
TRBV6-5	TRBJ1-5	.	.	14	CASSYSGAYQPQHF	TGTGCCAGCAGTTACTCGGGGGCCTATCAGCCCCAGCATTTT
TRBV19	TRBJ1-2	.	.	15	CASSIGWIANYGYTF	TGTGCCAGTAGTATCGGCTGGATTGCTAACTATGGCTACACCTTC
TRBV29-1	TRBJ1-2	.	.	12	CSVTRDGDLCTF	TGCAGCGTGACACGTGATGGGGACCTCTGCACCTTC
TRBV28	TRBJ2-2	.	.	13	CASSLEAAGELFF	TGTGCCAGCAGTTTAGAGGCAGCCGGGGAGCTGTTTTTT
TRBV6-5	TRBJ1-2	.	TRBD1	15	CASSYSRSQGGGYTF	TGTGCCAGCAGTTACTCGAGATCCCAGGGGGGAGGCTACACCTTC
TRBV5-1	TRBJ1-4	.	TRBD1	16	CASSALLPGQNEKLFF	TGCGCCAGCAGCGCTCTACTACCGGGACAGAATGAAAAACTGTTTTTT
TRBV28	TRBJ2-1	.	TRBD1	15	CASSLTGRSYNEQFF	TGTGCCAGCAGTTTGACAGGGAGATCCTACAATGAGCAGTTCTTC
TRBV27	TRBJ2-7	.	.	16	CASRSPPTGTTYEQYF	TGTGCCAGCAGATCTCCCCCTACAGGAACAACCTACGAGCAGTACTTC
TRBV7-6	TRBJ2-5	.	TRBD2	12	CALGRVGETQYF	TGTGCCCTCGGGAGGGTCGGGGAGACCCAGTACTTC
TRBV28	TRBJ2-7	.	TRBD1	17	CASSLPRDRRLIYEQYF	TGTGCCAGCAGTTTACCCCGGGACAGGAGACTGATCTACGAGCAGTACTTC
TRBV18	TRBJ1-1	.	.	15	CASSPQWGQDTEAFF	TGTGCCAGCTCACCACAGTGGGGGCAGGACACTGAAGCTTTCTTT
TRBV11-3	TRBJ1-5	.	.	19	CARPPRQPETHYSNQPQHF	TGTGCCAGACCCCCCCGCCAACCCGAGACCCATTATAGCAATCAGCCCCAGCATTTT
TRBV5-8	TRBJ2-7	.	TRBD1	15	CASSFGQASSYEQYF	TGTGCCAGCAGCTTCGGACAGGCGAGCTCCTACGAGCAGTACTTC
TRBV7-9	TRBJ1-2	.	.	13	CASSPGGSYGYTF	TGTGCCAGCAGCCCGGGCGGAAGCTATGGCTACACCTTC
TRBV27	TRBJ1-2	.	.	17	CASSLYREPSPNYGYTF	TGTGCCAGCAGTTTATACAGGGAGCCGTCCCCTAACTATGGCTACACCTTC
TRBV30	TRBJ2-1	.	.	12	CAWSISYNEQFF	TGTGCCTGGAGTATCTCCTACAATGAGCAGTTCTTC
TRBV11-3	TRBJ2-1	.	.	15	CASSLGRFSYNEQFF	TGTGCCAGCAGCTTGGGACGGTTCTCCTACAATGAGCAGTTCTTC
TRBV29-1	TRBJ2-3	.	.	11	CSVVLADTQYF	TGCAGTGTTGTTTTGGCAGATACGCAGTATTTT
TRBV4-1	TRBJ2-7	.	TRBD2	16	CASSQDSLAGFYEQYF	TGCGCCAGCAGCCAAGATTCTCTAGCGGGGTTTTACGAGCAGTACTTC
TRBV7-9	TRBJ2-7	.	.	14	CASSLESGVHEQYF	TGTGCCAGCAGCTTAGAGTCAGGGGTTCACGAGCAGTACTTC
TRBV5-6	TRBJ2-1	.	.	14	CASSPRGPVGEQFF	TGTGCCAGCAGCCCCCGGGGCCCGGTCGGGGAGCAGTTCTTC
TRBV28	TRBJ1-4	.	.	14	CASSFGGSRLKLFF	TGTGCCAGCAGTTTTGGGGGTTCGCGTTTAAAACTGTTTTTT
TRBV2	TRBJ1-5	.	.	15	CASDTMGRGNQPQHF	TGTGCCAGCGATACCATGGGGCGAGGCAATCAGCCCCAGCATTTT
TRBV7-9	TRBJ2-3	.	.	14	CASSYHGGTDTQYF	TGTGCCAGCAGCTACCATGGTGGCACAGATACGCAGTATTTT
TRBV7-3	TRBJ2-7	.	.	15	CASSLMTGGPYEQYF	TGTGCCAGCAGCTTAATGACAGGTGGACCCTACGAGCAGTACTTC